What follows are 22 T cell receptor beta chains derived from one specimen sequenced in a study of blood T cell repertoires in COVID-19. The assay was immunoSEQ multiplex PCR, and TCRdb's table has in-frame clones only and misses some. Among roughly 120,000 clones listed, 65% to 90% were seen once. The sequenced sample consisted of peripheral blood. These receptors came from a man older than 75 with acute or convalescent COVID-19.

J is TRBJ2-2 and V is TRBV3-1 (or the pseudogene TRBV3-2), with D possibly matching TRBD1 (6 bases). The CDR3 is made up of 17 amino acids. CDR1 and CDR2 (germline): LGHDT, YNNKEL (reference sequence). V gave up 0 bases and J gave up 1 base, with 12 bases separating them. The CDR3 nucleotides are TGTGCCAGCAGCCAAGACGGGGACACCTTGAACACCGGGGAGCTGTTTTTT. Translating gives CASSQDGDTLNTGELFF.

The chain couples TRBV5-1 to TRBJ2-3; 8 nucleotides line up with TRBD2. Germline-derived CDR1 and CDR2 are SGHRS and YFSETQ. The CDR3 is made up of 16 amino acids. The ends lost 4 bases at V and 2 bases at J; junction bases unmatched: 9. The CDR3 is CASSTFGAGVTDTQYF. The CDR3 DNA follows: TGCGCCAGCAGCACCTTCGGAGCGGGGGTCACAGATACGCAGTATTTT.

This chain connects TRBV3-1 (or the pseudogene TRBV3-2) to TRBJ1-4, with TRBD1 as a possible D gene (5 bases). The CDR3 sequence is 16 residues long. The germline gives CDR1 LGHDT, CDR2 YNNKEL (reference sequence). Trimming shortened V by 0 bases and J by 8 bases, and 16 bases separated the two germline ends. Written as DNA, the CDR3 is TGTGCCAGCAGCCAAGATCGGGGGGGGAGAACAGAAAAACTGTTTTTT. Its protein product is CASSQDRGGRTEKLFF.

V usage is TRBV6-2 or TRBV6-3 and J usage is TRBJ1-1, with a possible D match to TRBD1 (6 bases). Germline CDR1 and CDR2: MNHEY and SVGEGT. This CDR3 comprises 14 residues. Between the trimmed V and J ends, which lost 2 bases and 5 bases, there was a span of 12 bases. CDR3 nucleotide sequence: TGTGCCAGCAGTTACGGGGGCTTCGGTACTGAAGCTTTCTTT. This translates into CASSYGGFGTEAFF.

This chain uses TRBV27 with TRBJ1-2, with D tentatively TRBD1 (6 bases). This CDR3 contains 13 residues. V lost 2 bases and J 2 bases, leaving 6 bases between the germline ends. Germline assignment: CDR1 MNHEY and CDR2 SMNVEV (reference sequence). In DNA form, the CDR3 reads TGTGCCAGCAGTTTAGGACAGAACTATGGCTACACCTTC. It encodes CASSLGQNYGYTF.

The CDR3 nucleotides read TGTGCCAGCCAGCGGACTGATCAAGAGACCCAGTACTTC. It encodes CASQRTDQETQYF. The chain has TRBV5-3 and TRBJ2-5; maybe TRBD2 (5 bases). TRBV5-3 carries the ORF label, with uncertain function. The CDR3 is made up of 13 amino acids. V was shortened by 8 bases and J by 2 bases, with 13 bases between the two germline ends.

This clone was recorded once. The rearrangement uses TRBV14 and TRBJ1-1, with a possible D match to TRBD1 (5 bases). V dropped 8 bases and J dropped 7 bases, with 20 bases sitting between them. CDR3 size: 14 residues. Germline CDR1 reads SGHDN; CDR2 reads FVKESK. CDR3 in DNA: TGTGCCAGCGCCCCCGGGGGGGTTAAGATTGAAGCTTTCTTT. This encodes CASAPGGVKIEAFF.

The chain employs TRBV11-2 and TRBJ2-7, with 9 bases aligning to TRBD1. CDR1 is SGHAT and CDR2 is FQNNGV in the germline V gene. The CDR3 is made up of 13 amino acids. V dropped 4 bases and J dropped 6; count of bases not matched to a gene: 4. For the CDR3, the DNA is TGTGCCAGCAGCTCCTACAGGGGGCTCGAGCAGTACTTC. Its translation is CASSSYRGLEQYF.

This sequence joins TRBV12-3 or TRBV12-4 and TRBJ1-1, with D possibly matching TRBD1 (6 bases). Trimming took off 4 bases at V and 7 bases at J, with 10 bases between the two ends. The CDR3 is 12 residues long. In DNA form, the CDR3 reads TGTGCCAGCAGTTCAGGGGTTTTTGAAGCTTTCTTT. Residues: CASSSGVFEAFF.

The chain has TRBV18 and TRBJ1-2, with a tentative D call TRBD1 (5 bases). There are 16 residues in the CDR3. The germline V and J ends were trimmed by 3 bases and 2 bases, with 16 bases remaining between them. Germline-derived CDR1 and CDR2 are KGHSH and LQKENI. CDR3 sequence reads: CASSPTRGGKNYGYTF. The CDR3 DNA reads TGTGCCAGCTCACCTACTCGGGGGGGGAAGAACTATGGCTACACCTTC.

V usage is TRBV2 and J usage is TRBJ1-5; D is unresolved. Trimming pared 6 bases from V and 0 bases from J, leaving 6 bases between. CDR1 is SNHLY, CDR2 FYNNEI, per germline. The CDR3 extends over 13 amino acids. The CDR3, as DNA: TGTGCCAGCAGGTTTCATAGCAATCAGCCCCAGCATTTT. Its translation is CASRFHSNQPQHF.

This clone was counted between two and nine times. The chain employs TRBV19 and TRBJ1-2, with D possibly matching TRBD1 (6 bases). Trimming left V 6 bases short and J 7 bases short, with 18 bases between. Germline V gene sequence: CDR1 LNHDA, CDR2 SQIVND (reference sequence). The CDR3 runs 14 residues. The CDR3 coding sequence is TGTGCCAGTAGCAACCGGGACAAAGGAATTGGCTACACCTTC. This gives the protein CASSNRDKGIGYTF.

V usage is TRBV3-1 (or the pseudogene TRBV3-2) and J usage is TRBJ2-1; D is perhaps TRBD2 (6 bases). Germline-derived CDR1 and CDR2 are LGHDT and YNNKEL (reference sequence). Trimming left V 0 bases short and J 1 base short, with 10 bases between. This CDR3 has 16 residues. This CDR3 is CASSQETSPSYNEQFF. Written as DNA, the CDR3 is TGTGCCAGCAGCCAAGAAACTAGCCCTTCCTACAATGAGCAGTTCTTC.

The table lists this clone with a count of one. The J gene is TRBJ1-2, the V gene TRBV28, with D hard to call. This CDR3 comprises 11 residues. The germline V and J ends were trimmed by 6 bases and 5 bases, with 7 bases remaining between them. CDR1 and CDR2 (germline): MDHEN, SYDVKM. Here the CDR3 reads CASSVDYGYTF. The CDR3 DNA follows: TGTGCCAGCAGCGTAGATTATGGCTACACCTTC.

V and J are TRBV6-5 and TRBJ1-3, with 8 bases aligning to TRBD1. The length of the CDR3 is 16 residues. The V and J ends lost 0 bases and 3 bases, in that order; junction bases with no gene match: 4. Germline CDR1 reads MNHEY; CDR2 reads SVGAGI. The CDR3 nucleotides read TGTGCCAGCAGTTACTCGTCAGGGGGCAATGGAAACACCATATATTTT. Protein product: CASSYSSGGNGNTIYF.

This clone is a singleton in its sample. The V call is TRBV24-1, the J call TRBJ2-3; 8 nucleotides align to TRBD2. Germline-derived CDR1 and CDR2 are KGHDR and SFDVKD. The CDR3 spans 17 residues. The ends lost 6 bases at V and 0 bases at J; junction bases unmatched: 10. This chain's CDR3 is CATSRGGGGRSTDTQYF. Here the CDR3 DNA reads TGTGCCACCAGTAGGGGGGGAGGCGGGAGGAGCACAGATACGCAGTATTTT.

This chain's CDR3 is CASSRRGNEKLFF. Written as DNA, the CDR3 is TGTGCCAGCAGCCGCCGGGGTAATGAAAAACTGTTTTTT. This chain joins TRBV7-8 and TRBJ1-4; D unclear. CDR3 length equals 13 residues. Germline V gene data show CDR1 as SGHVS and CDR2 as FQNEAQ. The ends were cut back, 5 bases at V and 4 bases at J, with 8 bases in the middle.

The J gene is TRBJ2-7, the V gene TRBV5-1, with D hard to call. Germline loops: CDR1 SGHRS, CDR2 YFSETQ. The V gene lost 0 bases and the J gene lost 12 bases, with 13 bases spanning the gap. The CDR3 contains 12 residues. In DNA, the CDR3 is TGCGCCAGCAGCTTGGATGGTCTCCTAGGGTACTTC. Amino acid sequence: CASSLDGLLGYF.

The V and J genes are TRBV30 and TRBJ1-2; D possibly corresponds to TRBD1 (5 bases). Germline V CDR1 and CDR2: GTSNPN, SVGIG (reference sequence). The CDR3 spans 14 residues. V was shortened by 1 base and J by 4 bases, with 13 bases between the two germline ends. CDR3 bases: TGTGCCTGGAGTGAGAAGGGGCCGATCTATGGCTACACCTTC. It encodes CAWSEKGPIYGYTF.

This CDR3 reads CASSSVSNQPQHF. The DNA of the CDR3 is TGTGCCAGCAGTTCGGTTAGCAATCAGCCCCAGCATTTT. The V and J genes are TRBV6-5 and TRBJ1-5; D uncertain. Germline V gives CDR1 MNHEY, CDR2 SVGAGI. This CDR3 has 13 amino acids. V lost 4 bases to trimming and J lost 0 bases, with 4 bases between them.

The V and J genes are TRBV5-1 and TRBJ2-5, with D perhaps TRBD2 (5 bases). Germline-derived CDR1 and CDR2 are SGHRS and YFSETQ. The CDR3 is made up of 13 amino acids. V lost 7 bases to trimming and J lost 2 bases, with 12 bases between them. This CDR3 is CASHVPGQETQYF. The DNA of the CDR3 is TGCGCCAGCCACGTTCCGGGGCAAGAGACCCAGTACTTC.

The chain links TRBV10-1 to TRBJ2-3; 7 bases map to TRBD2. V was clipped by 0 bases and J by 6 bases; unmatched bases: 3. CDR3 length: 14 amino acids. From germline, CDR1 is WNHNN and CDR2 SYGVQD (reference sequence). CDR3 protein: CASSESGRADTQYF. The CDR3 DNA is TGCGCCAGCAGTGAGTCAGGGAGGGCTGATACGCAGTATTTT.